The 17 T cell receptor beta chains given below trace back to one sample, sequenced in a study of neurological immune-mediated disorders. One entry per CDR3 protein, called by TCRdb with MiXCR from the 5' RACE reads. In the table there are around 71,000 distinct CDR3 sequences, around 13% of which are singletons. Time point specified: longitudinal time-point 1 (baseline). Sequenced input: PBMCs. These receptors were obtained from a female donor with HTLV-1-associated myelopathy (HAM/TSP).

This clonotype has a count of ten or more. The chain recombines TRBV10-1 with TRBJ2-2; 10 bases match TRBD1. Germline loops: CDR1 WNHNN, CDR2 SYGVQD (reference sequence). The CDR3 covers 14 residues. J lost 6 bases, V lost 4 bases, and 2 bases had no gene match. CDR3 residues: CASSGTGGSGELFF. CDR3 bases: TGCGCCAGCAGTGGGACAGGGGGATCCGGGGAGCTGTTTTTT.

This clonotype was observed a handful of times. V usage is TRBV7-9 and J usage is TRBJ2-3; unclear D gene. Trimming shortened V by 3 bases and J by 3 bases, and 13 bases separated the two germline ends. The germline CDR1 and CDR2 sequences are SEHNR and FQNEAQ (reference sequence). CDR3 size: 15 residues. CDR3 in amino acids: CASSFGAPRTDTQYF. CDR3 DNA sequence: TGTGCCAGCAGCTTCGGCGCACCAAGGACAGATACGCAGTATTTT.

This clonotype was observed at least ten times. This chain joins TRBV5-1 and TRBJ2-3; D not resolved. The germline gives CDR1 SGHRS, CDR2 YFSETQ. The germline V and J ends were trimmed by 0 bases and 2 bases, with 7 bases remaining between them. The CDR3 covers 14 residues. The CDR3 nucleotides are TGCGCCAGCAGCTTGGACCGGATCACAGATACGCAGTATTTT. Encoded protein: CASSLDRITDTQYF. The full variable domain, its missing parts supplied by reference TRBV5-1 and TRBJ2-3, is KAGVTQTPRYLIKTRGQQVTLSCSPISGHRSVSWYQQTPGQGLQFLFEYFSETQRNKGNFPGRFSGRQFSNSRSEMNVSTLELGDSALYLCASSLDRITDTQYFGPGTRLTVL.

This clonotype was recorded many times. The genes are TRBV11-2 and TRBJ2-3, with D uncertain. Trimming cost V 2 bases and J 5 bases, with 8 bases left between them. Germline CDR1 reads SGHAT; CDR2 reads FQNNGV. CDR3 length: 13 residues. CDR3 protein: CASSLYDGDTQYF. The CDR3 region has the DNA TGTGCCAGCAGCTTATACGACGGAGATACGCAGTATTTT.

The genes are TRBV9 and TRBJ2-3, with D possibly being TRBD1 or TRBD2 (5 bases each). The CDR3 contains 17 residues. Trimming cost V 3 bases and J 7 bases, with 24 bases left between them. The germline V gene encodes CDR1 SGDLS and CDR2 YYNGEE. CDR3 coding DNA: TGTGCCAGCAGCGCTGAATCCGGGACGGTGGCCCCGAATACGCAGTATTTT. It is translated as CASSAESGTVAPNTQYF.

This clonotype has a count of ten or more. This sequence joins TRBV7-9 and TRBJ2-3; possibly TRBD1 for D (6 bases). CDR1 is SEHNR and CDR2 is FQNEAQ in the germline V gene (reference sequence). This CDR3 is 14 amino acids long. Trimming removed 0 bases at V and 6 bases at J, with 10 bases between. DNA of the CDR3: TGTGCCAGCAGCTTAGCGTGGACAGTGGATACGCAGTATTTT. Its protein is CASSLAWTVDTQYF.

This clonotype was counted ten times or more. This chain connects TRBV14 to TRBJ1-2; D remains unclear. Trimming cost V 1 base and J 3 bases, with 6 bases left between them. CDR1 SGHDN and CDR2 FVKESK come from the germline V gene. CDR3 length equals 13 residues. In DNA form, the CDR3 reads TGTGCCAGCAGCCAAGCCGGCTACTATGGCTACACCTTC. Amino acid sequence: CASSQAGYYGYTF.

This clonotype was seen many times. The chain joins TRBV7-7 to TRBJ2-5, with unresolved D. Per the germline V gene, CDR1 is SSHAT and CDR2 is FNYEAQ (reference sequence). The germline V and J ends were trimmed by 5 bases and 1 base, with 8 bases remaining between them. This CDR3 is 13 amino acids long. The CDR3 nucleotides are TGTGCCAGCAGCCCAAACCTCCAAGAGACCCAGTACTTC. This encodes CASSPNLQETQYF.

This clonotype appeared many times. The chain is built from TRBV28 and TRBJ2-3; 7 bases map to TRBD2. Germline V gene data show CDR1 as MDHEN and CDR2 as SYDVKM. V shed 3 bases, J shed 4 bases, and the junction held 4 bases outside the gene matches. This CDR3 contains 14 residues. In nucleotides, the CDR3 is TGTGCCAGCAGTTTCGGACTAGAGTCAGATACGCAGTATTTT. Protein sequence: CASSFGLESDTQYF.

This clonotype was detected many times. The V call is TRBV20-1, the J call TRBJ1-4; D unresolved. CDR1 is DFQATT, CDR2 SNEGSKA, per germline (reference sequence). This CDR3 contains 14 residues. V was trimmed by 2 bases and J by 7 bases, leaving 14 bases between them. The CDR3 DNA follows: TGCAGTGCTAGATCGCCCGATATGGGTGAAAAACTGTTTTTT. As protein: CSARSPDMGEKLFF.

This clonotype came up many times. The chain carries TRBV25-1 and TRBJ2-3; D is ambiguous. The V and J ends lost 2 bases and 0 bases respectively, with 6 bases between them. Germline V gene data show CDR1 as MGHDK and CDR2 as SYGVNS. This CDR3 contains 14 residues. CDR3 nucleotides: TGTGCCAGCAGTGAACCGGCCAGCACAGATACGCAGTATTTT. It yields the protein CASSEPASTDTQYF. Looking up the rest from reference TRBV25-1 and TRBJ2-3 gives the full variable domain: EADIYQTPRYLVIGTGKKITLECSQTMGHDKMYWYQQDPGMELHLIHYSYGVNSTEKGDLSSESTVSRIRTEHFPLTLESARPSHTSQYLCASSEPASTDTQYFGPGTRLTVL.

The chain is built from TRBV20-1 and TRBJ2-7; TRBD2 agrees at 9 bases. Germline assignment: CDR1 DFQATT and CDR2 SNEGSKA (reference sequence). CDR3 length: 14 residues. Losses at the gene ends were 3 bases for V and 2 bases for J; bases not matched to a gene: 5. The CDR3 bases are TGCAGTGCTAGTGGGCTAGCGGGGCCCTACGAGCAGTACTTC. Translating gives CSASGLAGPYEQYF.

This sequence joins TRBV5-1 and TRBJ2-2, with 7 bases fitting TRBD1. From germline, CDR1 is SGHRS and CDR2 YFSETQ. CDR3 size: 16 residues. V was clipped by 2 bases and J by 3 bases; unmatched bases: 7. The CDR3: CASSFDRDAYTGELFF. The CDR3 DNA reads TGCGCCAGCAGCTTCGACAGGGACGCATACACCGGGGAGCTGTTTTTT. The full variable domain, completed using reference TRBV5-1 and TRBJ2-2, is KAGVTQTPRYLIKTRGQQVTLSCSPISGHRSVSWYQQTPGQGLQFLFEYFSETQRNKGNFPGRFSGRQFSNSRSEMNVSTLELGDSALYLCASSFDRDAYTGELFFGEGSRLTVL.

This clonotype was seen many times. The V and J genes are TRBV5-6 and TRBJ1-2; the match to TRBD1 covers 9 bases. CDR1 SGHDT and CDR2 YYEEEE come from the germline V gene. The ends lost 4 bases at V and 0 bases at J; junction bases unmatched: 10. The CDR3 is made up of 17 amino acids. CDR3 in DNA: TGTGCCAGCAGCGTGCGTCGTACAGGGGGCGCTAACTATGGCTACACCTTC. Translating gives CASSVRRTGGANYGYTF.

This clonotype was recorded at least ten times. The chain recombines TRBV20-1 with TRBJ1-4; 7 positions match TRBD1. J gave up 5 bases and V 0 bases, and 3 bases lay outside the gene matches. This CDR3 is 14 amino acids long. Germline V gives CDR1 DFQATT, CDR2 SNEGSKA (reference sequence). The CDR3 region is CSARDRDRNEKLFF. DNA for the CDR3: TGCAGTGCTAGAGATAGGGACAGAAATGAAAAACTGTTTTTT.

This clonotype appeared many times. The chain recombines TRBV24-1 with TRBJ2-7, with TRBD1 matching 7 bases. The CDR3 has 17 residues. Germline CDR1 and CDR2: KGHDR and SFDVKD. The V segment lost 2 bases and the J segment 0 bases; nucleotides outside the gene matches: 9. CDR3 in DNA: TGTGCCACCAGTGATTCCGCCCGGGACAGCTTCTCCTACGAGCAGTACTTC. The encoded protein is CATSDSARDSFSYEQYF.

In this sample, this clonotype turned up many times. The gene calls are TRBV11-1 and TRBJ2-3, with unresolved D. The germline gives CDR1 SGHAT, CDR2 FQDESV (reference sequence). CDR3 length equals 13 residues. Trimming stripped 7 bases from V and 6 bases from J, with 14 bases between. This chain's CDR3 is CASTLVQSDTQYF. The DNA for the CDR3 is TGTGCCAGCACGTTGGTTCAATCTGATACGCAGTATTTT. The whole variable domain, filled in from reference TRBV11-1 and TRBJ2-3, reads EAEVAQSPRYKITEKSQAVAFWCDPISGHATLYWYRQILGQGPELLVQFQDESVVDDSQLPKDRFSAERLKGVDSTLKIQPAELGDSAMYLCASTLVQSDTQYFGPGTRLTVL.